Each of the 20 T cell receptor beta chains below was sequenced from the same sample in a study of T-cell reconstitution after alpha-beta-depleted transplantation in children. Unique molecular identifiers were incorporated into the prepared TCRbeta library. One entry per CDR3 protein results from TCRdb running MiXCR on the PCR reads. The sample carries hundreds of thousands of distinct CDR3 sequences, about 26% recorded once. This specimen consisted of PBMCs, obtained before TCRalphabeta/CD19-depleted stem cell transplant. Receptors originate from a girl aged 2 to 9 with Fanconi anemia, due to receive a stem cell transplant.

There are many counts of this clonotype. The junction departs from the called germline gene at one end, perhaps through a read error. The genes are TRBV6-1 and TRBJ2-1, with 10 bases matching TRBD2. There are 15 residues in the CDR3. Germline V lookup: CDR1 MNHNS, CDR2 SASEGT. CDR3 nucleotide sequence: TGTGCCAGCAGTCAAGCTAGCGGGGGTTACAATGAGCAGTTCTTC. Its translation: CASSQASGGYNEQFF.

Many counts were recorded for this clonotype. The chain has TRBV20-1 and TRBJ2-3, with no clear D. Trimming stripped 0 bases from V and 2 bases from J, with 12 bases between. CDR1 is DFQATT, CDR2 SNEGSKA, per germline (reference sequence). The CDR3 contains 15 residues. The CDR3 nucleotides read TGCAGTGCTAGAGAGGCAGAAACGTTCACAGATACGCAGTATTTT. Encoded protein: CSAREAETFTDTQYF.

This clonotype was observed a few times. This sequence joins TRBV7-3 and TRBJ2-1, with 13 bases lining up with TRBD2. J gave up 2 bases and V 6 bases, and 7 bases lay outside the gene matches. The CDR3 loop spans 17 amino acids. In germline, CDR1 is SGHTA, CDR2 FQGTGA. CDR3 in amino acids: CASSTGTSGNPYNEQFF. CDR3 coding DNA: TGTGCCAGCAGTACCGGGACTAGCGGGAACCCCTACAATGAGCAGTTCTTC. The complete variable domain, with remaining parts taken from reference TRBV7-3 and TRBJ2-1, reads GAGVSQTPSNKVTEKGKYVELRCDPISGHTALYWYRQSLGQGPEFLIYFQGTGAADDSGLPNDRFFAVRPEGSVSTLKIQRTERGDSAVYLCASSTGTSGNPYNEQFFGPGTRLTVL.

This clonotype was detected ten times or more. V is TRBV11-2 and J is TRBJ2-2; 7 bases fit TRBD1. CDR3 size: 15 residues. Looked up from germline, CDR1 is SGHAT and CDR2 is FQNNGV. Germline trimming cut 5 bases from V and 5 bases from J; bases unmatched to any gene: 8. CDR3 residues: CASSLRQGWTGELFF. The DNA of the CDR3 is TGTGCCAGCAGCCTTCGACAGGGATGGACCGGGGAGCTGTTTTTT.

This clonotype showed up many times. DNA for the CDR3: TGCGCCAGCAGCTTGGCCCAGGGAGGTGAAAAACTGTTTTTT. It translates to CASSLAQGGEKLFF. The V and J genes are TRBV5-1 and TRBJ1-4; D possibly corresponds to TRBD1 (5 bases). The CDR3 covers 14 residues. In germline, CDR1 is SGHRS, CDR2 YFSETQ. Trimming stripped 0 bases from V and 7 bases from J, with 10 bases between.

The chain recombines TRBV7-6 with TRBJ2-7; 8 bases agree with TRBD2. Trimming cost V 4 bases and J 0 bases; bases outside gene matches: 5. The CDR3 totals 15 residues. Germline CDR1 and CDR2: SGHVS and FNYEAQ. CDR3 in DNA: TGTGCCAGCAGCTCCTCGCGGGAGGTCTCCTACGAGCAGTACTTC. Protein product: CASSSSREVSYEQYF.

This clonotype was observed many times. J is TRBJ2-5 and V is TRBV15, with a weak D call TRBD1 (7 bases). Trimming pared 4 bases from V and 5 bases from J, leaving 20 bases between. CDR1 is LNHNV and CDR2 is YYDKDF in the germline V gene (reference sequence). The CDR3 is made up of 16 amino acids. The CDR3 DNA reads TGTGCCACCAGCACGAGACAGGGAGGTCTACAGGAGACCCAGTACTTC. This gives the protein CATSTRQGGLQETQYF.

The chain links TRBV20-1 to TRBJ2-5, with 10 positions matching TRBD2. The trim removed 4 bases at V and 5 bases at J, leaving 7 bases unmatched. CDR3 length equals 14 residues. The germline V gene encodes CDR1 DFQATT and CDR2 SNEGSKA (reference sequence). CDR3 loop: CSAIRTSGAETQYF. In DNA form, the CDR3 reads TGCAGTGCTATAAGGACTAGCGGAGCGGAGACCCAGTACTTC.

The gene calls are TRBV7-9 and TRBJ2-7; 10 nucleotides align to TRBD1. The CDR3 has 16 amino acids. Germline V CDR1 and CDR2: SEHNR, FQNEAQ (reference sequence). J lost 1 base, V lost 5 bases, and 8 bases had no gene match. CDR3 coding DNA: TGTGCCAGCAGCCCCGGGGACAGGGGACGGTCCTACGAGCAGTACTTC. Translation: CASSPGDRGRSYEQYF.

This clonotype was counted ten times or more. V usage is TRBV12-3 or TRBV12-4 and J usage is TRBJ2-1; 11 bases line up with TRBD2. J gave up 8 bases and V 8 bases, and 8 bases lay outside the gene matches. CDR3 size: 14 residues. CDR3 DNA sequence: TGTGCCAGCTTAGCGGGAGGGCCGAGGTATGAGCAGTTCTTC. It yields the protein CASLAGGPRYEQFF.

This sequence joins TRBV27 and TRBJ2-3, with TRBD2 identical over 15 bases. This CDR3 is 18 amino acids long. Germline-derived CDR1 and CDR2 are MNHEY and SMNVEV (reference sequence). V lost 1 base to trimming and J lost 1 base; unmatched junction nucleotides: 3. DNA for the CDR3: TGTGCCAGCAGTTTATTGGGACTAGCGGGAGGCGGCACAGATACGCAGTATTTT. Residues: CASSLLGLAGGGTDTQYF.

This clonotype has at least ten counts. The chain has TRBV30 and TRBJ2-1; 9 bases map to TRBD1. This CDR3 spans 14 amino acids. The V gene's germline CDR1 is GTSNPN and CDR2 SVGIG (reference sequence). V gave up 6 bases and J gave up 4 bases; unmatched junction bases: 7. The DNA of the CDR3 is TGTGCCTGTAACCGGGACAGGGCGTACAATGAGCAGTTCTTC. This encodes CACNRDRAYNEQFF.

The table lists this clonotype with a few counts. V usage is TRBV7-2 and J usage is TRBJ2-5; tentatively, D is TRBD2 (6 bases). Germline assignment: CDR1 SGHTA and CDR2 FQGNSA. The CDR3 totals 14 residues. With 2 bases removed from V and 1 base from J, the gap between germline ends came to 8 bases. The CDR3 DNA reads TGTGCCAGCAGCTTACGGGACTTCCAAGAGACCCAGTACTTC. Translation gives CASSLRDFQETQYF.

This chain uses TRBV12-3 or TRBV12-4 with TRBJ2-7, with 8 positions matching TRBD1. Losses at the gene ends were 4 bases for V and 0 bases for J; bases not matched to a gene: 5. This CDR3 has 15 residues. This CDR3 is CASSSRDRLSYEQYF. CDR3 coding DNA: TGTGCCAGCAGTTCCCGGGACAGGCTCTCCTACGAGCAGTACTTC.

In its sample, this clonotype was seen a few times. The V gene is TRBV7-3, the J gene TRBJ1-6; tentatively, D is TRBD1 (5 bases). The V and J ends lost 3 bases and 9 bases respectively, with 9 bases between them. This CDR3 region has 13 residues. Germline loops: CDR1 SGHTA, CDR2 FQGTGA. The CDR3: CASSLQGGSPLHF. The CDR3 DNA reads TGTGCCAGCAGCTTGCAGGGTGGTTCACCCCTCCACTTT.

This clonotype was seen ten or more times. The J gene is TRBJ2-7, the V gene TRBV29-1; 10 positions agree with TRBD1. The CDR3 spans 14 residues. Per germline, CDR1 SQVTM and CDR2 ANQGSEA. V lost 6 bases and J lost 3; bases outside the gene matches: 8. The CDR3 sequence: CSVAPGQGGYEQYF. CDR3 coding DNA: TGCAGCGTCGCTCCCGGACAGGGGGGCTACGAGCAGTACTTC.

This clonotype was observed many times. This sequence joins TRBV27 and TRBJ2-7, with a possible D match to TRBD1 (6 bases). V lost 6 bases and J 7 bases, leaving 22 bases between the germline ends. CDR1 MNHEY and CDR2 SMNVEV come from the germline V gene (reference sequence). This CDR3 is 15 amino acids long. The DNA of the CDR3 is TGTGCCAGCAGAATGACAGGAGCCAAAGGGGGTGAGCAGTACTTC. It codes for CASRMTGAKGGEQYF.

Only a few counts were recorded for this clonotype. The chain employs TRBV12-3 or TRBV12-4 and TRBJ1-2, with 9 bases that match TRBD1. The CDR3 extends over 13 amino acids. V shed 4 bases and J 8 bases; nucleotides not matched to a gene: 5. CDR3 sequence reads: CASSSRQGVGYTF. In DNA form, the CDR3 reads TGTGCCAGCAGTTCTCGACAGGGGGTCGGCTACACCTTC.

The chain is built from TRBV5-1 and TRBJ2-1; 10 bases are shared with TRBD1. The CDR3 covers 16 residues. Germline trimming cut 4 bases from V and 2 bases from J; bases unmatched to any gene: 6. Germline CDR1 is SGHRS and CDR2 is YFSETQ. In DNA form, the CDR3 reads TGCGCCAGCAGCAATCCGGGACAGGGGCCCTACAATGAGCAGTTCTTC. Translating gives CASSNPGQGPYNEQFF. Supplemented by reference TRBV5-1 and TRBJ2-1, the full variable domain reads KAGVTQTPRYLIKTRGQQVTLSCSPISGHRSVSWYQQTPGQGLQFLFEYFSETQRNKGNFPGRFSGRQFSNSRSEMNVSTLELGDSALYLCASSNPGQGPYNEQFFGPGTRLTVL.

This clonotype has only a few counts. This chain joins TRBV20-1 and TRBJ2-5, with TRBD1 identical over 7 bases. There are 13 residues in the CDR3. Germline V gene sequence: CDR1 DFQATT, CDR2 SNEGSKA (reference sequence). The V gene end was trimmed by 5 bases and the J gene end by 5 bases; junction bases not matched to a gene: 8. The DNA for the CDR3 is TGCAGTGCTGGTGACAGGGCACGGGAGACCCAGTACTTC. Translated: CSAGDRARETQYF.